The clone carrying this T cell receptor beta chain was seen more than once but under ten times. As yet, its antigen is unknown. The CDR3 goes on 3 residues after the read ends, and that part is filled in from the germline J gene. Per germline, CDR1 SGHTA and CDR2 FQGNSA. Deletions cut 5 bases from V and 4 bases from J, with 8 bases between. CDR3 length equals 12 residues. This entry belongs to a study of T cell clonality in common variable immunodeficiency. General observations from the study: Shared TCRbeta clones were fewer between CVID subjects than controls. Links between repertoire features and CVID complications were heterogeneity-limited. Common variable immunodeficiency TCR beta sequences reportedly had fewer deletions and N-nucleotide insertions.

Repertoires were generated with immunoSEQ multiplex PCR, while TCRdb's copy carries only in-frame clones and drops some. The sample was found to contain about 30,000 clones, and every one recurs. CVID subjects were some 15 female and 25 to 30 male, aged roughly 9 to 70. The material sequenced was peripheral blood mononuclear cells. The TCR originated in a human donor with common variable immunodeficiency. V usage is TRBV7-2 and J usage is TRBJ1-1; D is unresolved. The CDR3 protein is CASSHPSTEAFF. The covered CDR3 bases are TGTGCCAGCAGCCACCCCAGCACTGAA. The entire variable domain, with the rest obtained from reference TRBV7-2 and TRBJ1-1, is as follows: GAGVSQSPSNKVTEKGKDVELRCDPISGHTALYWYRQSLGQGLEFLIYFQGNSAPDKSGLPSDRFSAERTGGSVSTLTIQRTQQEDSAVYLCASSHPSTEAFFGQGTRLTVV.